A selection of T cell receptor beta chains follows, all from one sample in a study of Graves' ophthalmopathy and Graves' hyperthyroidism. TCRdb called the multiplex PCR reads again in MiXCR, with one record for every CDR3 protein. The repertoire includes some 360,000 distinct CDR3 sequences, about 17% of them detected once, and roughly 2.4% sits in the top ten. The sample taken for sequencing was peripheral blood. These receptor sequences come from an adult woman with stable Graves' hyperthyroidism. CDR3s include the opening cysteine and the closing phenylalanine or tryptophan. A D gene is named only where the DNA matches it firmly. Clone sizes are given selectively: once, few, many, or a class where the clone is expanded.

V gene,CDR3 length,J gene,clone size,D gene,CDR3 protein,CDR3 DNA
TRBV18,16,TRBJ2-3,NA,NA,CASSPTLGTSTDTQYF,TGTGCCAGCTCACCCACTCTCGGGACGAGCACAGATACGCAGTATTTT
TRBV27,16,TRBJ2-7,NA,TRBD1,CASSPYLLTGGDEQYF,TGTGCCAGCAGTCCCTACCTCCTGACAGGGGGGGACGAGCAGTACTTC
TRBV6-2/TRBV6-3,14,TRBJ1-2,once,NA,CATNQNGKNYGYTF,TGTGCCACCAATCAGAACGGGAAAAACTATGGCTACACCTTC
TRBV4-1,16,TRBJ2-2,NA,NA,CASSQEQPPWVGELFF,TGCGCCAGCAGCCAAGAACAGCCCCCGTGGGTCGGGGAGCTGTTTTTT
TRBV4-1,13,TRBJ1-3,many,NA,CASSQVGGNTIYF,TGCGCCAGCAGCCAAGTAGGGGGTAACACCATATATTTT
TRBV24-1,15,TRBJ2-2,NA,NA,CATSDHRTGTGELFF,TGTGCCACCAGTGATCACAGGACGGGTACCGGGGAGCTGTTTTTT
TRBV4-1,15,TRBJ2-7,few,NA,CASSQNRGEKYEQYF,TGCGCCAGCAGCCAAAACCGGGGAGAGAAGTACGAGCAGTACTTC
TRBV11-2,15,TRBJ2-3,NA,NA,CASSSQPQAPDTQYF,TGTGCCAGCAGCTCGCAGCCTCAGGCCCCAGATACGCAGTATTTT
TRBV2,14,TRBJ1-1,many,NA,CASNREGRNTEAFF,TGTGCCAGCAACCGAGAGGGGAGGAACACTGAAGCTTTCTTT
TRBV6-1,9,TRBJ1-2,many,NA,CAEGGGYTF,TGTGCCGAGGGTGGCGGCTACACCTTC
TRBV5-1,14,TRBJ2-2,few,NA,CAGSVRGYTGELFF,TGCGCCGGCAGCGTTAGAGGGTACACCGGGGAGCTGTTTTTT
TRBV6-1,15,TRBJ2-7,many,TRBD1,CASSELRTGHYEQYF,TGTGCCAGCAGTGAACTCAGGACAGGGCACTACGAGCAGTACTTC
TRBV11-2,15,TRBJ2-7,many,NA,CASSLTAYQGYEQYF,TGTGCCAGCAGCCTTACAGCGTACCAGGGATACGAGCAGTACTTC
TRBV4-3,17,TRBJ2-4,NA,TRBD2,CASSQDGSGRAQNIQYF,TGCGCCAGCAGCCAAGATGGAAGCGGGAGGGCCCAAAACATTCAGTACTTC
TRBV6-1,16,TRBJ2-2,NA,NA,CASSPRHLYETGELLF,TGTGCCAGCAGTCCCCGCCATTTATACGAGACCGGGGAGCTGTTGTTT
TRBV6-1,14,TRBJ2-7,many,NA,CASSAGRNSYEQYF,TGTGCCAGCAGTGCGGGACGCAACTCCTACGAGCAGTACTTC
TRBV6-1,14,TRBJ2-7,many,TRBD1,CASRETGGGYEQYF,TGTGCCAGCAGGGAAACAGGGGGTGGGTACGAGCAGTACTTC
TRBV2,14,TRBJ2-5,NA,NA,CASSGQLVGETQYF,TGTGCCAGCAGTGGCCAACTAGTTGGAGAGACCCAGTACTTC
TRBV6-5,12,TRBJ1-1,many,NA,CASSYGRTEAFF,TGTGCCAGCAGTTACGGGCGGACTGAAGCTTTCTTT
TRBV4-1,16,TRBJ1-2,many,NA,CASSQPGTVINYGYTF,TGCGCCAGCAGCCAGCCCGGGACGGTGATTAACTATGGCTACACCTTC
TRBV20-1,18,TRBJ2-2,many,TRBD2,CSATFPSTGLAVPGELFF,TGCAGTGCAACATTCCCGTCGACCGGACTAGCGGTTCCCGGGGAGCTGTTTTTT
TRBV2,15,TRBJ2-2,NA,NA,CASNDGAGRTGELFF,TGTGCCAGCAACGATGGGGCAGGGCGGACCGGGGAGCTGTTTTTT
TRBV10-1,10,TRBJ2-7,many,NA,CASKIYEQYF,TGCGCCAGCAAAATCTACGAGCAGTACTTC
TRBV4-1,14,TRBJ2-5,many,NA,CASSQDIGVETQYF,TGCGCCAGCAGCCAAGATATCGGGGTGGAGACCCAGTACTTC
TRBV19,13,TRBJ1-2,many,NA,CASSLDRRYGYTF,TGTGCCAGTAGTCTAGACCGCCGCTATGGCTACACCTTC
TRBV20-1,15,TRBJ2-5,few,NA,CSARGGGGAQETQYF,TGCAGTGCTAGAGGGGGTGGCGGGGCCCAAGAGACCCAGTACTTC
TRBV25-1,13,TRBJ2-7,many,NA,CASIGWATYEQYF,TGTGCCAGCATCGGATGGGCAACCTACGAGCAGTACTTC
TRBV29-1,12,TRBJ2-5,many,NA,CSVAGHQETQYF,TGCAGCGTTGCCGGCCATCAAGAGACCCAGTACTTC
TRBV12-3/TRBV12-4,13,TRBJ1-2,many,TRBD1,CASTDNRDSGYTF,TGTGCCAGCACCGACAACAGGGACAGCGGCTACACCTTC
TRBV11-3,19,TRBJ2-7,many,TRBD2,CASSSSRGEFISLSYEQYF,TGTGCCAGCAGCTCCTCTCGGGGGGAATTCATATCGTTGTCCTACGAGCAGTACTTC
TRBV11-2,14,TRBJ1-1,many,TRBD1,CASSRFQGATEAFF,TGTGCCAGCAGCCGATTCCAGGGGGCGACTGAAGCTTTCTTT
TRBV3-1,14,TRBJ2-5,few,NA,CASSQGSHGETQYF,TGTGCCAGCAGCCAAGGGAGCCACGGGGAGACCCAGTACTTC
TRBV20-1,13,TRBJ1-5,NA,NA,CSASRGTDQPQHF,TGCAGTGCTAGTCGGGGAACGGATCAGCCCCAGCATTTT
TRBV20-1,14,TRBJ2-5,many,NA,CSARGSRAGETQYF,TGCAGTGCTAGGGGTTCACGGGCGGGAGAGACCCAGTACTTC
TRBV20-1,14,TRBJ2-7,many,NA,CSAAPRNPSYEQYF,TGCAGTGCCGCACCGAGAAATCCCTCCTACGAGCAGTACTTC
TRBV10-3,15,TRBJ1-2,NA,NA,CAISDLVGFLNGYTF,TGTGCCATCAGTGATCTCGTGGGCTTTCTGAATGGCTACACCTTC
TRBV4-1,16,TRBJ2-2,NA,NA,CASSSPGLPNTGELFF,TGCGCCAGCAGTTCACCGGGACTTCCGAACACCGGGGAGCTGTTTTTT
TRBV5-1,13,TRBJ2-2,many,NA,CASSLGPQVGLFF,TGCGCCAGCAGCTTGGGACCCCAAGTGGGGCTGTTTTTT
TRBV20-1,16,TRBJ2-2,many,TRBD2,CSASGKAGVSTGELFF,TGCAGTGCCTCGGGGAAAGCGGGAGTGAGCACCGGGGAGCTGTTTTTT
TRBV9,15,TRBJ2-3,NA,TRBD2,CASSVVAGGTDTQYF,TGTGCCAGCAGCGTAGTGGCGGGAGGCACAGATACGCAGTATTTT
TRBV5-1,12,TRBJ2-5,NA,NA,CASRVGQETQYF,TGCGCCAGCAGAGTAGGCCAAGAGACCCAGTACTTC
TRBV28,14,TRBJ2-5,many,NA,CASESGQGIETQYF,TGTGCCAGCGAGTCGGGACAAGGCATAGAGACCCAGTACTTC
TRBV18,15,TRBJ1-2,many,TRBD1,CASSPDRGQTMGYTF,TGTGCCAGCTCCCCGGACAGGGGCCAAACTATGGGCTACACCTTC
TRBV19,14,TRBJ1-3,NA,NA,CASSNTDSGNTIYF,TGTGCCAGTAGCAACACCGACTCTGGAAACACCATATATTTT
TRBV4-1,18,TRBJ1-3,few,NA,CASSQEGGGASSGNTIYF,TGCGCCAGCAGCCAAGAAGGAGGGGGGGCCAGCTCTGGAAACACCATATATTTT